This T cell receptor (beta chain) was sequenced for a study of T cell changes during pregnancy in multiple sclerosis. The J segment lost 4 bases and the V segment lost 2 bases, leaving 6 bases of the junction unmatched. CDR1 and CDR2 from the germline V gene are SGHDT and YYEEEE. The CDR3 covers 14 residues. The assay was immunoSEQ multiplex PCR, and TCRdb's table has in-frame clones only and misses some. The table lists about 47,000 clones, nearly 95% of them singletons, with roughly 2.3% in the top ten. The clonotype originates from a female donor with multiple sclerosis, enrolled in a pregnancy study. Sequenced material: peripheral blood, taken in the third trimester of pregnancy. The rearrangement links TRBV5-6 to TRBJ2-7; TRBD1 matches at 7 bases. CDR3 coding DNA: TGTGCCAGCAGCTTCGGGCAGGGGGAATACGAGCAGTACTTC. As protein: CASSFGQGEYEQYF.